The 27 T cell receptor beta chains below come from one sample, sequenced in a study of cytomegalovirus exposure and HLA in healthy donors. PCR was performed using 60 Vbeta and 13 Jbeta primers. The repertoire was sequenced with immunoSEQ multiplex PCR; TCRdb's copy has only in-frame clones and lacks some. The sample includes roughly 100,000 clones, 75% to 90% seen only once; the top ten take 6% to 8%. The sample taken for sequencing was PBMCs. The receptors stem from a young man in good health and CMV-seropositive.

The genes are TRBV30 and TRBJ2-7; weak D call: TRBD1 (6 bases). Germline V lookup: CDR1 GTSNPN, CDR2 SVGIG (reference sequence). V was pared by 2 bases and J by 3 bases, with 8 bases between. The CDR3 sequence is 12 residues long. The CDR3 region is CAWSPQGYEQYF. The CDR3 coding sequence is TGTGCCTGGAGTCCACAGGGCTACGAGCAGTACTTC.

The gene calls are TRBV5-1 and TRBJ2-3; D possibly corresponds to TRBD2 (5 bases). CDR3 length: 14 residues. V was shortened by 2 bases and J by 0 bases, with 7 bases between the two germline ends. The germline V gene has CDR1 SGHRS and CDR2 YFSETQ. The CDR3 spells CASSLLGSTDTQYF. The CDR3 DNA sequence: TGCGCCAGCAGCTTACTAGGAAGCACAGATACGCAGTATTTT.

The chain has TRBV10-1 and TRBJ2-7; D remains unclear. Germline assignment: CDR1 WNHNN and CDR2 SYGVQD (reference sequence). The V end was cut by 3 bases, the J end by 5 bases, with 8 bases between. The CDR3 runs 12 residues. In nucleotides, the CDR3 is TGCGCCAGCAGTGACGAGGCCCACGAGCAGTACTTC. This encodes CASSDEAHEQYF.

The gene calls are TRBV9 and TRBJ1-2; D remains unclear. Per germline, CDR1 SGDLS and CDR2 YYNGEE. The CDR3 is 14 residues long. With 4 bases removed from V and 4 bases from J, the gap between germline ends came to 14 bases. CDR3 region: CASSTLRGVYGYTF. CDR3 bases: TGTGCCAGCAGCACCCTTCGGGGAGTCTATGGCTACACCTTC.

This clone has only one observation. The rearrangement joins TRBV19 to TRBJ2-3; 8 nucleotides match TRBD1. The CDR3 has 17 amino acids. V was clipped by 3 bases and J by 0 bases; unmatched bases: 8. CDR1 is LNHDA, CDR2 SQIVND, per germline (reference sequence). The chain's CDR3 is CASSMWWGQESTDTQYF. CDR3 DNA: TGTGCCAGTAGTATGTGGTGGGGACAGGAAAGCACAGATACGCAGTATTTT.

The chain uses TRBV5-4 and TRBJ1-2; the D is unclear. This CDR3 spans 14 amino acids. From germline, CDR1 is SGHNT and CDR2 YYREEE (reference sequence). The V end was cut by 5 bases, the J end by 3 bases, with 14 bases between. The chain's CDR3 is CASSPLAADYGYTF. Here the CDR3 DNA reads TGTGCCAGCAGTCCCCTGGCGGCGGACTATGGCTACACCTTC.

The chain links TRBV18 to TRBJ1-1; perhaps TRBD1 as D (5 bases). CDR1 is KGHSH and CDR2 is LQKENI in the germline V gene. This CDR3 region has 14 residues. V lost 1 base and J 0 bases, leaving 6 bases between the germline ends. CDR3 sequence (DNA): TGTGCCAGCTCACCACGACAGATGAACACTGAAGCTTTCTTT. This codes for CASSPRQMNTEAFF.

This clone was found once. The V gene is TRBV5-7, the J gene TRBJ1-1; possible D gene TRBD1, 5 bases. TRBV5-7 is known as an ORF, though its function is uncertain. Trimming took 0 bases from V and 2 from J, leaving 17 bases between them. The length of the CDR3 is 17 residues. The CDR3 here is CASSLVAGGSYNTEAFF. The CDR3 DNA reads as TGTGCCAGCAGCTTGGTCGCCGGGGGGAGTTATAACACTGAAGCTTTCTTT.

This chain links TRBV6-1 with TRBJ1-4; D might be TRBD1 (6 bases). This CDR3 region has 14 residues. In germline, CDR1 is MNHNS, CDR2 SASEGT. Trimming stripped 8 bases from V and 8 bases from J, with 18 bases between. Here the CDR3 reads CASSGQSGNEKLFF. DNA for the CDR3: TGTGCCAGCTCTGGACAGTCGGGGAACGAAAAACTGTTTTTT.

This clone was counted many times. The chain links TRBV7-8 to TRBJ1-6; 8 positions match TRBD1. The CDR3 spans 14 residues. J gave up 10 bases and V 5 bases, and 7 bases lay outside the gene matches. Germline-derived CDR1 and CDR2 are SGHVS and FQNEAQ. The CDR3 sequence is CASSDRQGSSPLHF. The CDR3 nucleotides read TGTGCCAGCAGCGACAGACAGGGGAGCTCACCCCTCCACTTT.

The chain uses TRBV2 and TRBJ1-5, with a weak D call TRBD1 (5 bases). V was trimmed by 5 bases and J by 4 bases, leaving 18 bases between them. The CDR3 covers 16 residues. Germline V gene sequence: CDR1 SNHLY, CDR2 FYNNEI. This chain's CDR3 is CASSKTPGLLNQPQHF. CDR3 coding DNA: TGTGCCAGCAGTAAAACGCCGGGACTCCTTAATCAGCCCCAGCATTTT.

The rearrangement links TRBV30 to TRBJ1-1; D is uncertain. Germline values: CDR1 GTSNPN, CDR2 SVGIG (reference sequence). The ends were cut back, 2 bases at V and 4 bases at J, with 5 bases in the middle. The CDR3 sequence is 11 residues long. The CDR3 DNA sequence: TGTGCCTGGAGTCCCGTCACTGAAGCTTTCTTT. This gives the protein CAWSPVTEAFF.

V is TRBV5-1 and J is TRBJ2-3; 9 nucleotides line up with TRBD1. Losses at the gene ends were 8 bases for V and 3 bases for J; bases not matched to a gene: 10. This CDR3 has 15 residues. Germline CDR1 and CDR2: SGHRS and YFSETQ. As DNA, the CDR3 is TGCGCCAGTAAGGTCGGGACAGGGAGGACAGATACGCAGTATTTT. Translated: CASKVGTGRTDTQYF.

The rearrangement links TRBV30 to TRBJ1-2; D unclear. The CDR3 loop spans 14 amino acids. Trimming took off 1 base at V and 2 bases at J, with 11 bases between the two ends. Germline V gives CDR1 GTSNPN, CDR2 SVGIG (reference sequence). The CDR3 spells CAWSEAGINYGYTF. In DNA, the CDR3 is TGTGCCTGGAGTGAGGCAGGAATCAACTATGGCTACACCTTC.

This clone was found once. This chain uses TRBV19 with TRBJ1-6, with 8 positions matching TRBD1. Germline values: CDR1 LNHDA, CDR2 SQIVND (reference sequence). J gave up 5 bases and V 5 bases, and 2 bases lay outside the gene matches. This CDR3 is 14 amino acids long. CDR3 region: CASSVGQDNSPLHF. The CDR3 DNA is TGTGCCAGTAGTGTGGGACAGGATAATTCACCCCTCCACTTT.

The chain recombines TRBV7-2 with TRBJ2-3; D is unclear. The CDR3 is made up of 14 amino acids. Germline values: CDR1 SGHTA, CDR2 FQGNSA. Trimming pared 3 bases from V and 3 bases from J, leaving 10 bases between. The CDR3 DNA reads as TGTGCCAGCAGCTTTACTACCGGGACAGATACGCAGTATTTT. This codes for CASSFTTGTDTQYF.

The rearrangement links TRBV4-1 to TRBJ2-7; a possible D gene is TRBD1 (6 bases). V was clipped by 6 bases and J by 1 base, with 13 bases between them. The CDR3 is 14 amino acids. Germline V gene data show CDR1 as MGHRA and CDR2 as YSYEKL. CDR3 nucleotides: TGCGCCAGCAGTCACCGGGACACGTCCTACGAGCAGTACTTC. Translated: CASSHRDTSYEQYF.

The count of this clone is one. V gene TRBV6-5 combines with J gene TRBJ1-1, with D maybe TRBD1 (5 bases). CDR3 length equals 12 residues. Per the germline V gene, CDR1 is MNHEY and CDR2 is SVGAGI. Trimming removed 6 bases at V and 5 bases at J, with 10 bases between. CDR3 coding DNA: TGTGCCAGCAGGGAGGGGCAAACTGAAGCTTTCTTT. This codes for CASREGQTEAFF.

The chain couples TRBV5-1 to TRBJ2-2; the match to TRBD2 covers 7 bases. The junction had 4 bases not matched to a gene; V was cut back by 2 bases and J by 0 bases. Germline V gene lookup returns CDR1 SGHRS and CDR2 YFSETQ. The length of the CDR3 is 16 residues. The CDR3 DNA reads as TGCGCCAGCAGCTTCGGGGGGTCCACGAACACCGGGGAGCTGTTTTTT. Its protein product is CASSFGGSTNTGELFF.

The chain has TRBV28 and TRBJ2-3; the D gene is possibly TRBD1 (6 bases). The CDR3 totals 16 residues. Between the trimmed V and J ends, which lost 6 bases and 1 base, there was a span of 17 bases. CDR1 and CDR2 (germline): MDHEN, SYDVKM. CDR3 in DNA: TGTGCCAGCAGCCGTCGGACAGCCCTCGGCACAGATACGCAGTATTTT. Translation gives CASSRRTALGTDTQYF.

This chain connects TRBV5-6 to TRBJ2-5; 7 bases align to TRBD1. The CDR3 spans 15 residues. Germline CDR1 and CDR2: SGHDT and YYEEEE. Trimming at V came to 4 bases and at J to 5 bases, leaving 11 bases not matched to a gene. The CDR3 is CASSGQGDEGETQYF. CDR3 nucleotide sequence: TGTGCCAGCAGCGGGCAGGGGGATGAAGGGGAGACCCAGTACTTC.

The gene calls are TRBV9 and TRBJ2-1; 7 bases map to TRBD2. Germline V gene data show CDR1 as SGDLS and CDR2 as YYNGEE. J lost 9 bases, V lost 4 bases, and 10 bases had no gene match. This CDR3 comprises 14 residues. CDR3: CASSLRTRESEQFF. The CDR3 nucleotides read TGTGCCAGCAGCCTACGGACTAGGGAAAGTGAGCAGTTCTTC.

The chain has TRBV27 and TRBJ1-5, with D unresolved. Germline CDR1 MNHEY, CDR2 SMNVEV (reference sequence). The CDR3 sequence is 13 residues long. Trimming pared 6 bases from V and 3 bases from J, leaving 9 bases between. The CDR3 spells CASSPASNQPQHF. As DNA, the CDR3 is TGTGCCAGCAGCCCTGCGTCCAATCAGCCCCAGCATTTT.

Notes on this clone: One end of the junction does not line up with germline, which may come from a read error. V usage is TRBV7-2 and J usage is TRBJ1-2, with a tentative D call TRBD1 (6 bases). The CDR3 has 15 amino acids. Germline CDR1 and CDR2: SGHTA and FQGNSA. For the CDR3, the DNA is TGTGCCAGCGGCTTAGGGGGAGGTAGGAGCTATGGCTACACCTTC. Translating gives CASGLGGGRSYGYTF. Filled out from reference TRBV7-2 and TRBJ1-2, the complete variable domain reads GAGVSQSPSNKVTEKGKDVELRCDPISGHTALYWYRQSLGQGLEFLIYFQGNSAPDKSGLPSDRFSAERTGGSVSTLTIQRTQQEDSAVYLCASGLGGGRSYGYTFGSGTRLTVV.

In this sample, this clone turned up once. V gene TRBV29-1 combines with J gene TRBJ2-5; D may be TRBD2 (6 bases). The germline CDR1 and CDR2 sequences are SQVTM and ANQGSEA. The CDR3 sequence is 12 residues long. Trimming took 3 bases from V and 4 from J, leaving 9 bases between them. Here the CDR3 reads CSVELGGETQYF. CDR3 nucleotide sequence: TGCAGCGTTGAGCTGGGGGGAGAGACCCAGTACTTC.

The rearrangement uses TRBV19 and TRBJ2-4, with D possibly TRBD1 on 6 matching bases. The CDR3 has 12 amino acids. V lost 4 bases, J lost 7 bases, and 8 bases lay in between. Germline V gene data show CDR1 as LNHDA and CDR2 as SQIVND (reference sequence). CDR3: CASSRQVNIQYF. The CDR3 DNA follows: TGTGCCAGTAGTAGACAGGTGAACATTCAGTACTTC. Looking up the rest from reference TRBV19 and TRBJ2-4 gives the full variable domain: DGGITQSPKYLFRKEGQNVTLSCEQNLNHDAMYWYRQDPGQGLRLIYYSQIVNDFQKGDIAEGYSVSREKKESFPLTVTSAQKNPTAFYLCASSRQVNIQYFGAGTRLSVL.

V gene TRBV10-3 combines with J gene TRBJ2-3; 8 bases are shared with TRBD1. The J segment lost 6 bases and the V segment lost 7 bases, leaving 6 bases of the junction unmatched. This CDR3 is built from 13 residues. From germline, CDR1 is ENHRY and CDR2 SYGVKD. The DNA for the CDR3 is TGTGCCATCAAAGGGACAGGCTCTGATACGCAGTATTTT. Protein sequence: CAIKGTGSDTQYF.